This T cell receptor (beta chain) was captured in a study of spatial heterogeneity in lung cancer. Study-wide points: Ubiquitous expanded tumor TCRs showed up in blood more at resection than follow-up.

The time point was: sample taken at primary tumor resection. Whole RNA was taken from tumor, nontumor lung or frozen PBMC; it was then sequenced unsorted. 72 TRACERx patients with early, untreated non-small cell lung cancer donated samples. CDR1 is SNHLY, CDR2 FYNNEI, per germline. V was pared by 8 bases and J by 2 bases, with 8 bases between. The CDR3 runs to 12 residues. A unique molecular identifier was attached to every TCR cDNA molecule. One entry per CDR3 protein, called by TCRdb with MiXCR from the 5' RACE reads. The sample comprises some 15,000 distinct CDR3 sequences, about 9.4% of which are singletons, and under 35% rests with the top ten. This clonotype was picked up many times. The target antigen is unknown.

The sequencing here drew on PBMCs, taken at surgery. The genes are TRBV2 and TRBJ2-3; possible D gene TRBD1, 5 bases. The source of this sequence is a male donor with early-stage non-small cell lung cancer. CDR3 region: CASQGTTDTQYF. The CDR3 region has the DNA TGTGCCAGCCAGGGTACCACAGATACGCAGTATTTT.